Each of the 3 T cell receptor beta chains below was sequenced from the same sample in a study of blood T cell repertoires in COVID-19. Repertoires were generated with immunoSEQ multiplex PCR, while TCRdb's copy carries only in-frame clones and drops some. Altogether around 320,000 clones are present, about 90% being singletons, with the ten largest covering 11%. The sequencing sample was made of peripheral blood. Receptors originate from a woman between 25 and 40 years old with COVID-19, enrolled during active disease.

There are a few counts of this clone. The V call is TRBV5-1, the J call TRBJ2-7, with D possibly TRBD2 on 5 matching bases. V dropped 3 bases and J dropped 4 bases, with 26 bases sitting between them. The CDR3 runs to 18 residues. Germline CDR1 reads SGHRS; CDR2 reads YFSETQ. CDR3 sequence reads: CASSYLNIPEGDNYEQYF. In DNA form, the CDR3 reads TGCGCCAGCAGCTACCTAAATATACCCGAGGGTGACAATTACGAGCAGTACTTC.

The chain has TRBV5-6 and TRBJ1-1; a possible D gene is TRBD1 (5 bases). V was pared by 2 bases and J by 3 bases, with 11 bases between. The germline V gene encodes CDR1 SGHDT and CDR2 YYEEEE. The CDR3 is 14 residues long. The CDR3 loop is CASSFTRGDTEAFF. In DNA form, the CDR3 reads TGTGCCAGCAGCTTTACCCGGGGGGACACTGAAGCTTTCTTT. Full variable domain (outside the CDR3, taken from reference TRBV5-6 and TRBJ1-1): DAGVTQSPTHLIKTRGQQVTLRCSPKSGHDTVSWYQQALGQGPQFIFQYYEEEERQRGNFPDRFSGHQFPNYSSELNVNALLLGDSALYLCASSFTRGDTEAFFGQGTRLTVV.

This clone was found a few times. The V gene is TRBV18, the J gene TRBJ2-7; TRBD1 agrees at 9 bases. The CDR3 is made up of 14 amino acids. The J segment lost 2 bases and the V segment lost 3 bases, leaving 2 bases of the junction unmatched. Germline values: CDR1 KGHSH, CDR2 LQKENI. This CDR3 reads CASSPGTGTYEQYF. The CDR3 DNA reads TGTGCCAGCTCACCCGGGACAGGGACCTACGAGCAGTACTTC.